This entry features one T cell receptor beta chain sequence. Original analysis: Cell counts per sample came from amplifying reference gene primers. Sequencing used immunoSEQ multiplex PCR; TCRdb keeps in-frame clones, though not all of them. The DNA gave D and trimming, while V, J and clone size come from that table. Among more than 200,000 clones listed, approximately 83% were seen once. This record comes from a study of blood T cell repertoires in COVID-19. About the study: From the United States, Italy and Spain came samples of acute and convalescent COVID-19. In each case, the material was cDNA or gDNA derived from T cells, B-cell-depleted T cells, or PBMCs.

Trimming left V 2 bases short and J 3 bases short, with 10 bases between. Per germline, CDR1 MNHEY and CDR2 SVGAGI. The CDR3 runs 15 residues. The origin of this receptor is a man in his forties with acute or convalescent COVID-19. The sample comprised peripheral blood. The rearrangement joins TRBV6-5 to TRBJ1-4, with D possibly TRBD1 on 5 matching bases. The CDR3 coding sequence is TGTGCCAGCAGTTACGTGGGGACTTCTAATGAAAAACTGTTTTTT. This sequence encodes CASSYVGTSNEKLFF.